This is a list of T cell receptor beta chains from one sample in a study of cytomegalovirus exposure and HLA in healthy donors. Generated by immunoSEQ multiplex PCR, the TCRdb table keeps only in-frame clones and is missing some. The sample lists 45,000 to 70,000 clones; 85% to 95% were seen once. Sequenced sample: PBMCs. Source of these receptors: a woman younger than 35 in good health and CMV-seronegative. The CDR3 runs from the conserved cysteine through the conserved F or W. Fields, in order: J gene, D gene, clone size, V gene, CDR3 DNA, CDR3 protein. The D gene is left open where the match is weak. Where a row states a size, it is once, few, many or the class of an expanded clone; other rows omit it.

J: TRBJ1-1; D: .; size: .; V: TRBV7-8; DNA: TGTGCCAGCAGCTTAGAAGTGGGGGCTTGGGGCACTGAAGCTTTCTTT; CDR3: CASSLEVGAWGTEAFF
J: TRBJ1-2; D: .; size: .; V: TRBV5-6; DNA: TGTGCCAGCAGCTTGGGTGGGGGGGACTTCTATGGCTACACCTTC; CDR3: CASSLGGGDFYGYTF
J: TRBJ1-1; D: .; size: .; V: TRBV5-1; DNA: TGCGCCAGCAGCTTGACAGGGCCTGAAGCTTTCTTT; CDR3: CASSLTGPEAFF
J: TRBJ2-5; D: .; size: .; V: TRBV5-5; DNA: TGTGCCAGCAGCTTGCAAACAGGCCAAGAGACCCAGTACTTC; CDR3: CASSLQTGQETQYF
J: TRBJ2-3; D: .; size: .; V: TRBV13; DNA: TGTGCCAGCAGCTTGCACGGAGGGGCCACAGATACGCAGTATTTT; CDR3: CASSLHGGATDTQYF
J: TRBJ1-2; D: TRBD1; size: once; V: TRBV11-2; DNA: TGTGCCAGCAGCTTAGCGTCGACAGGGGTGGGCTACACCTTC; CDR3: CASSLASTGVGYTF
J: TRBJ1-2; D: TRBD1; size: .; V: TRBV9; DNA: TGTGCCAGCAGCGCCCGACAGGGTAGGGAAGGCTACACCTTC; CDR3: CASSARQGREGYTF
J: TRBJ1-2; D: .; size: .; V: TRBV6-5; DNA: TGTGCCAGCAGTTACTCCGAGATAGAAGGGGTCGTCGGCACCTTC; CDR3: CASSYSEIEGVVGTF
J: TRBJ1-1; D: .; size: .; V: TRBV19; DNA: TGTGCCAGTAGTTTGGACAGGAACACTGAAGCTTTCTTT; CDR3: CASSLDRNTEAFF
J: TRBJ2-1; D: TRBD1; size: .; V: TRBV5-4; DNA: TGTGCCAGCAGCCATAACAGGGGGTATGAGCAGTTCTTC; CDR3: CASSHNRGYEQFF
J: TRBJ2-2; D: TRBD2; size: .; V: TRBV13; DNA: TGTGCCAGCAGCCCCAGCGGGGGAGCGAACACCGGGGAGCTGTTTTTT; CDR3: CASSPSGGANTGELFF
J: TRBJ1-1; D: .; size: few; V: TRBV29-1; DNA: TGCAGCGCCTCGCGACAGGATGAAGCTTTCTTT; CDR3: CSASRQDEAFF
J: TRBJ2-2; D: TRBD2; size: .; V: TRBV5-6; DNA: TGTGCCAGCAGCCTCCGGCCCGCTAGCGGGGGGGCAATCACCGGGGAGCTGTTTTTT; CDR3: CASSLRPASGGAITGELFF
J: TRBJ2-5; D: .; size: .; V: TRBV2; DNA: TGTGCCAGCACCGAGGGCGGGGACCGGCAAGAGACCCAGTACTTC; CDR3: CASTEGGDRQETQYF
J: TRBJ2-1; D: TRBD2; size: .; V: TRBV10-1; DNA: TGCGCCAGCAGTGAGTCAAGCGGGAGGGTGAATGAGCAGTTCTTC; CDR3: CASSESSGRVNEQFF
J: TRBJ2-1; D: TRBD2; size: .; V: TRBV11-3; DNA: TGTGCCAGCAGCCCTCTCTTGGCTAGCGGGAGGAGGGCCTACAATGAGCAGTTCTTC; CDR3: CASSPLLASGRRAYNEQFF
J: TRBJ2-3; D: .; size: .; V: TRBV6-5; DNA: TGTGCCAGCAGTTATTCCCAAACTAGCACAGATACGCAGTATTTT; CDR3: CASSYSQTSTDTQYF
J: TRBJ2-1; D: .; size: .; V: TRBV6-6; DNA: TGTGCCAGCACTAACAGGGTACACAATGAGCAGTTCTTC; CDR3: CASTNRVHNEQFF
J: TRBJ2-1; D: TRBD2; size: .; V: TRBV7-2; DNA: TGTGCCAGCAGCTTTAGAGCGGGGGGCCCGGGTAATGAGCAGTTCTTC; CDR3: CASSFRAGGPGNEQFF
J: TRBJ1-1; D: TRBD1; size: .; V: TRBV27; DNA: TGTGCCAGCAGCCGACGACAGGGTGAAGCTTTCTTT; CDR3: CASSRRQGEAFF
J: TRBJ2-7; D: .; size: .; V: TRBV19; DNA: TGTGCCAGTAGCATAGGAGCGGACTACGAGCAGTACTTC; CDR3: CASSIGADYEQYF
J: TRBJ1-1; D: .; size: .; V: TRBV29-1; DNA: TGCAGCGTTGTGGGGAGAAACACTGAAGCTTTCTTT; CDR3: CSVVGRNTEAFF
J: TRBJ2-5; D: TRBD2; size: .; V: TRBV27; DNA: TGTGCCAGCAGTACCCACCGGGGGGGTGAGACCCAGTACTTC; CDR3: CASSTHRGGETQYF
J: TRBJ2-1; D: .; size: once; V: TRBV10-3; DNA: TGTGCCATCAGTGGTAGGACTTCCTCCTACAATGAGCAGTTCTTC; CDR3: CAISGRTSSYNEQFF
J: TRBJ1-5; D: .; size: once; V: TRBV9; DNA: TGTGCCAGCAGCGTAGAGGGGGATCAGCCCCAGCATTTT; CDR3: CASSVEGDQPQHF
J: TRBJ2-7; D: TRBD1; size: once; V: TRBV5-1; DNA: TGCGCCAGCAGCCCGACCCGACAGGGGTTACACGAGCAGTACTTC; CDR3: CASSPTRQGLHEQYF
J: TRBJ1-3; D: .; size: .; V: TRBV5-1; DNA: TGCGCCAGCAGCTTGGTGGCAGGGGGAAACACCATATATTTT; CDR3: CASSLVAGGNTIYF
J: TRBJ2-3; D: .; size: .; V: TRBV5-1; DNA: TGCGCCAGCAGCTTGGCTCCCGTTAGCACAGATACGCAGTATTTT; CDR3: CASSLAPVSTDTQYF
J: TRBJ2-2; D: TRBD2; size: .; V: TRBV7-9; DNA: TGTGCCAGCAGCCAGGGACTAGCTCCCGGGGAGCTGTTTTTT; CDR3: CASSQGLAPGELFF
J: TRBJ1-2; D: .; size: .; V: TRBV28; DNA: TGTGCCAGCAGTTTAAAGGCAGACAATTATGGCTACACCTTC; CDR3: CASSLKADNYGYTF
J: TRBJ1-5; D: TRBD1; size: .; V: TRBV5-1; DNA: TGCGCCAGCAGCTGGGAGACAGGGGAGCCCCAGCATTTT; CDR3: CASSWETGEPQHF
J: TRBJ2-5; D: TRBD2; size: .; V: TRBV5-1; DNA: TGCGCCAGCAGCCCAGGACTAGCGGGGCAAGAGACCCAGTACTTC; CDR3: CASSPGLAGQETQYF
J: TRBJ2-2; D: TRBD1; size: .; V: TRBV6-5; DNA: TGTGCCAGCAGACCTTCAGGGGGCCCCGGGGAGCTGTTTTTT; CDR3: CASRPSGGPGELFF
J: TRBJ1-1; D: TRBD1; size: once; V: TRBV4-1; DNA: TGCGCCAGCAGCCCACAGGGGGTCACTGAAGCTTTCTTT; CDR3: CASSPQGVTEAFF
J: TRBJ1-5; D: TRBD1; size: .; V: TRBV7-8; DNA: TGTGCCAGCAGCCAGGAGTCGGGACAGGGTCAGCCCCAGCATTTT; CDR3: CASSQESGQGQPQHF
J: TRBJ1-4; D: TRBD1; size: .; V: TRBV11-2; DNA: TGTGCCAGCAGCCCCGGCGACAGGGGATATGAAAAACTGTTTTTT; CDR3: CASSPGDRGYEKLFF
J: TRBJ1-1; D: TRBD1; size: .; V: TRBV6-5; DNA: TGTGCCAGCAGTCTCGGACAGGGGTTTCGGGCTGAAGCTTTCTTT; CDR3: CASSLGQGFRAEAFF
J: TRBJ2-1; D: TRBD2; size: .; V: TRBV18; DNA: TGTGCCAGCTCACCCAGCGGGAGAACCTACAATGAGCAGTTCTTC; CDR3: CASSPSGRTYNEQFF
J: TRBJ2-2; D: TRBD2; size: .; V: TRBV18; DNA: TGTGCCAGCTCACCTTTGAAAGCGGGAAACACCGGGGAGCTGTTTTTT; CDR3: CASSPLKAGNTGELFF
J: TRBJ2-5; D: .; size: once; V: TRBV7-3; DNA: TGTGCCAGCAGCTTAATGGGGGCAGGGTGGGGAGAGACCCAGTACTTC; CDR3: CASSLMGAGWGETQYF
J: TRBJ2-5; D: TRBD1; size: .; V: TRBV19; DNA: TGTGCCAGCCGCCCGACAGGGGTTATGGGGGAGACCCAGTACTTC; CDR3: CASRPTGVMGETQYF
J: TRBJ2-7; D: .; size: .; V: TRBV4-1; DNA: TGCGCCAGCAGCCAAGAACGACAGTCGAACCTAAGGAGCGAGCAGTACTTC; CDR3: CASSQERQSNLRSEQYF
J: TRBJ2-3; D: TRBD2; size: .; V: TRBV10-3; DNA: TGTGCCATCAGCCCGGGACTAGCGGGAGAAGGCACAGATACGCAGTATTTT; CDR3: CAISPGLAGEGTDTQYF
J: TRBJ1-1; D: .; size: .; V: TRBV19; DNA: TGTGCCAGTATGGGGGAGGGCCCTGAAGCTTTCTTT; CDR3: CASMGEGPEAFF
J: TRBJ1-2; D: TRBD1; size: .; V: TRBV28; DNA: TGTGCCAGCAGTCCCCGGGACAGACTTAACTATGGCTACACCTTC; CDR3: CASSPRDRLNYGYTF
J: TRBJ2-2; D: TRBD2; size: .; V: TRBV19; DNA: TGTGCCAGTAGTCCCCCGGGACTAGCGGGAGTCACCGGGGAGCTGTTTTTT; CDR3: CASSPPGLAGVTGELFF
J: TRBJ2-3; D: .; size: .; V: TRBV27; DNA: TGTGCCAGCAGTTTAGGAGGGCACACAGATACGCAGTATTTT; CDR3: CASSLGGHTDTQYF
J: TRBJ1-6; D: .; size: .; V: TRBV2; DNA: TGTGCCAGCAGTGAAAAGGGGAGGACTTCACCCCTCCACTTT; CDR3: CASSEKGRTSPLHF
J: TRBJ2-5; D: TRBD2; size: .; V: TRBV7-6; DNA: TGTGCCAGCAGCTTAGAGCTAGCGGAACAAGAGACCCAGTACTTC; CDR3: CASSLELAEQETQYF
J: TRBJ2-5; D: TRBD1; size: .; V: TRBV11-3; DNA: TGTGCCAGCAGCCTCGGACAGGGGGATCTAGAGACCCAGTACTTC; CDR3: CASSLGQGDLETQYF
J: TRBJ2-3; D: .; size: .; V: TRBV15; DNA: TGTGCCACCAGCAGAGATCTTTCAGGGGTGGCCCCAGATACGCAGTATTTT; CDR3: CATSRDLSGVAPDTQYF
J: TRBJ1-5; D: .; size: .; V: TRBV2; DNA: TGTGCCAGCGGGAGAGGGGAGGAGGAGCCCCAGCATTTT; CDR3: CASGRGEEEPQHF
J: TRBJ2-1; D: TRBD2; size: .; V: TRBV11-3; DNA: TGTGCCAGCAGCTCACTAAGACTAGCGGGGGTTGATGAGCAGTTCTTC; CDR3: CASSSLRLAGVDEQFF
J: TRBJ2-3; D: .; size: once; V: TRBV7-9; DNA: TGTGCCAGCAGCTTAGAGGGGGATACGCAGTATTTT; CDR3: CASSLEGDTQYF
J: TRBJ2-3; D: TRBD1; size: .; V: TRBV9; DNA: TGTGCCAGCAGCGCGCGGACAGGCGGGCCAGATACGCAGTATTTT; CDR3: CASSARTGGPDTQYF